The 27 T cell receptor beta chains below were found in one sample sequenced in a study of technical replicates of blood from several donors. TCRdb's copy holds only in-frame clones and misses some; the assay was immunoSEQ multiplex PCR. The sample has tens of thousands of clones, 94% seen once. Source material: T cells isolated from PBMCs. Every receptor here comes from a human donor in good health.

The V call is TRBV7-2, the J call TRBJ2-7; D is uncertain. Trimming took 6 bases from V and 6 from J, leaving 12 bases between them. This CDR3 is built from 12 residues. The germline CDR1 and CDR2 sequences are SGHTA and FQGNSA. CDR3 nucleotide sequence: TGTGCCAGCAGGTTGTTCAGCGCCGAGCAGTACTTC. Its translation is CASRLFSAEQYF.

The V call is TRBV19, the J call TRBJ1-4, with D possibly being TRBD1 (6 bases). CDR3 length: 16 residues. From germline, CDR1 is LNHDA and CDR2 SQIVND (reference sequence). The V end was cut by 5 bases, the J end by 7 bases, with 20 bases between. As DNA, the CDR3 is TGTGCCAGTAGTCTTCCATCGGGGGGGCGCGGTGAAAAACTGTTTTTT. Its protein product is CASSLPSGGRGEKLFF.

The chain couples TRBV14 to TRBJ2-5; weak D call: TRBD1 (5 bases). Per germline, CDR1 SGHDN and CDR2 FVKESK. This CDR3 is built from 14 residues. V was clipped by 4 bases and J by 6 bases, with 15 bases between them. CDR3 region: CASSLSDTIKTQYF. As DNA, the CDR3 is TGTGCCAGCAGCCTATCGGACACGATAAAGACCCAGTACTTC.

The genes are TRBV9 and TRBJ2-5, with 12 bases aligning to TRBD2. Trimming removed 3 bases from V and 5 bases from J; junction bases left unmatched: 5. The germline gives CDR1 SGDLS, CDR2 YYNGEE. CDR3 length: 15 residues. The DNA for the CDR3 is TGTGCCAGCAGCGCTAGCGGGAGGGCCTATGAGACCCAGTACTTC. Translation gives CASSASGRAYETQYF.

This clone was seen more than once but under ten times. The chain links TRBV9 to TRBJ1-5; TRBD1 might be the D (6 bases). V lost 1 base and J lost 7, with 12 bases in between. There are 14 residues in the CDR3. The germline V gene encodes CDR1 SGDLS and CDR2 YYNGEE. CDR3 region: CASSVSGVGQPQHF. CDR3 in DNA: TGTGCCAGCAGCGTATCAGGGGTCGGGCAGCCCCAGCATTTT.

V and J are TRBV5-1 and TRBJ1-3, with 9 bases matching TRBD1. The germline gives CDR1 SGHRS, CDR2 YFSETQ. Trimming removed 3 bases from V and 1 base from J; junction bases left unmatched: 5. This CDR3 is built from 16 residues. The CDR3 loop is CASSSDRGRSGNTIYF. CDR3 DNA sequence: TGCGCCAGCAGCTCAGACAGGGGGAGGTCTGGAAACACCATATATTTT.

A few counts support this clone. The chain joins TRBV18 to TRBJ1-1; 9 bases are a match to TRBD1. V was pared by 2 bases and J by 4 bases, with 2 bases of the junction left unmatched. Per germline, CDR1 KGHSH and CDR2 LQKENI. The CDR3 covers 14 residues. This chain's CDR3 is CASSPGQGRTEAFF. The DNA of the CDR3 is TGTGCCAGCTCACCAGGACAGGGGCGCACTGAAGCTTTCTTT.

This CDR3 reads CASSSGQYYGYTF. CDR3 nucleotides: TGCGCCAGCAGTAGTGGACAGTACTATGGCTACACCTTC. This chain links TRBV10-1 with TRBJ1-2, with D possibly being TRBD1 (6 bases). Per the germline V gene, CDR1 is WNHNN and CDR2 is SYGVQD (reference sequence). The CDR3 sequence is 13 residues long. V lost 5 bases, J lost 3 bases, and 10 bases lay in between.

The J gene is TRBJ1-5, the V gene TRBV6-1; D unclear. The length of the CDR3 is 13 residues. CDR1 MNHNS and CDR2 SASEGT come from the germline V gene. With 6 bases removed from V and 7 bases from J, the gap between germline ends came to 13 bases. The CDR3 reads CASRADQVQPQHF. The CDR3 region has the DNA TGTGCCAGCAGAGCGGATCAAGTCCAGCCCCAGCATTTT.

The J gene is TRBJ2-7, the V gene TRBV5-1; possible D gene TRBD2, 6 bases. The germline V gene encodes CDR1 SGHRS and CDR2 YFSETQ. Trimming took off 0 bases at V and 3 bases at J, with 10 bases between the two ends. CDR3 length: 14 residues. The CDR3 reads CASSLALASYEQYF. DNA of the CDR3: TGCGCCAGCAGCTTGGCACTAGCTAGCTACGAGCAGTACTTC.

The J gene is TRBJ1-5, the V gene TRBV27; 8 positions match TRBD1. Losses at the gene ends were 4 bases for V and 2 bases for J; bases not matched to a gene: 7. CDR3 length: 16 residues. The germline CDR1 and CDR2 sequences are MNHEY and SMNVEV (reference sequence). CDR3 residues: CASSSPGTGGNQPQHF. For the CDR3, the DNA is TGTGCCAGCAGTTCTCCGGGGACAGGAGGCAATCAGCCCCAGCATTTT.

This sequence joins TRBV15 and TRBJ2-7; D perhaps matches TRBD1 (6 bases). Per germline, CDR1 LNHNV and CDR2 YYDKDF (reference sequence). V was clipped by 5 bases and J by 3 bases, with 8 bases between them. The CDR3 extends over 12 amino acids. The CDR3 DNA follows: TGTGCCACCAGCCTAGGGGGCTACGAGCAGTACTTC. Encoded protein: CATSLGGYEQYF. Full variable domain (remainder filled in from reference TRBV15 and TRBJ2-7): DAMVIQNPRYQVTQFGKPVTLSCSQTLNHNVMYWYQQKSSQAPKLLFHYYDKDFNNEADTPDNFQSRRPNTSFCFLDIRSPGLGDTAMYLCATSLGGYEQYFGPGTRLTVT.

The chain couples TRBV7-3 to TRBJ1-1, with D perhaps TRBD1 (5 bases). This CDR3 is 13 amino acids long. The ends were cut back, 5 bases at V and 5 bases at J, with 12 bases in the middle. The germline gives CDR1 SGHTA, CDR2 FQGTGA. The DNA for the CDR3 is TGTGCCAGCAGCGAACAGGCGGGGACTGAAGCTTTCTTT. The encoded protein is CASSEQAGTEAFF.

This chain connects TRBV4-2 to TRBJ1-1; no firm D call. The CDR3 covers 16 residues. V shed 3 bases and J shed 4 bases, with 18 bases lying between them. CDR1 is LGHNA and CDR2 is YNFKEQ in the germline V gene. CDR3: CASSHSIQRVGTEAFF. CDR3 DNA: TGTGCCAGCAGCCACAGTATCCAGCGTGTCGGCACTGAAGCTTTCTTT.

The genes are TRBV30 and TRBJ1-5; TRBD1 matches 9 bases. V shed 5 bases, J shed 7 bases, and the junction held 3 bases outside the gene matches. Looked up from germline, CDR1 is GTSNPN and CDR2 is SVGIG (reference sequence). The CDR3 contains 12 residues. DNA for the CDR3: TGTGCCTGGGGGGACAGGGAACAGCCCCAGCATTTT. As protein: CAWGDREQPQHF.

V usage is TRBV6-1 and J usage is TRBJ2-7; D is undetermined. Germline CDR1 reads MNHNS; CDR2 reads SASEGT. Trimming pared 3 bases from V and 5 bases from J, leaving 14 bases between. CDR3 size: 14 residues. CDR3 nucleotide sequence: TGTGCCAGCAGTGAGTCATTCCTACGGGACGAGCAGTACTTC. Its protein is CASSESFLRDEQYF.

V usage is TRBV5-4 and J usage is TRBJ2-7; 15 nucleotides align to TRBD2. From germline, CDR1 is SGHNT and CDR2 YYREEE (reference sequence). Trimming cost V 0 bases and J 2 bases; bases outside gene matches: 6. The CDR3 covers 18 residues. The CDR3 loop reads CASSLARGLAGGTYEQYF. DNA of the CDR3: TGTGCCAGCAGCTTGGCCAGGGGACTAGCGGGAGGTACCTACGAGCAGTACTTC.

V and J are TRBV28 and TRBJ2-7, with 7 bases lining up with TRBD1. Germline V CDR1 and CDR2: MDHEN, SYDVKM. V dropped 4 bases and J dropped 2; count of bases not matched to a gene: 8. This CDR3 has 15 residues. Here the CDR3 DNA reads TGTGCCAGCAGTTCAGACAGGGAATTTACCTACGAGCAGTACTTC. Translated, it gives CASSSDREFTYEQYF.

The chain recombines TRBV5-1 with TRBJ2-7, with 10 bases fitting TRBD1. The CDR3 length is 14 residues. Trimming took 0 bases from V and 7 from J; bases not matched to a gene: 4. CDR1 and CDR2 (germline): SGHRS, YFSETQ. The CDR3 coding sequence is TGCGCCAGCAGCTTGGGGACAGGGGGTTGGGAGCAGTACTTC. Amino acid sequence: CASSLGTGGWEQYF.

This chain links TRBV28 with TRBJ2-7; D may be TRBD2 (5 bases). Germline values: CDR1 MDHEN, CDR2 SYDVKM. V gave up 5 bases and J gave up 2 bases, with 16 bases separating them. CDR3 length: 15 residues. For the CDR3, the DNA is TGTGCCAGCAGTGAGGAGCTACTAGTGACCTACGAGCAGTACTTC. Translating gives CASSEELLVTYEQYF.

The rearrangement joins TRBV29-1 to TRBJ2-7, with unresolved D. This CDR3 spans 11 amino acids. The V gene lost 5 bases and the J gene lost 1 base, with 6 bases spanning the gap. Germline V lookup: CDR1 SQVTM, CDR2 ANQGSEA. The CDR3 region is CSVSASYEQYF. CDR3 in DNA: TGCAGCGTTTCCGCGTCCTACGAGCAGTACTTC.

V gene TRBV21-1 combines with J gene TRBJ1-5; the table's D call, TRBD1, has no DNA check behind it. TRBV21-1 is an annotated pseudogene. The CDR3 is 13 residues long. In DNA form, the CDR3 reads TGTGCCAGCAGCTTCACACCCAATCAGCCCCAGCATTTT. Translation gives CASSFTPNQPQHF.

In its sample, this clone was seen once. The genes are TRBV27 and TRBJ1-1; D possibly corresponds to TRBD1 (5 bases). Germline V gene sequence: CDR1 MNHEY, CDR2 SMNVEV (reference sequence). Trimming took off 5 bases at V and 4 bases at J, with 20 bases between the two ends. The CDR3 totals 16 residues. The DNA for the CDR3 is TGTGCCAGCAGTCTCAGGGCGGGAATTGTGGGCACTGAAGCTTTCTTT. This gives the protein CASSLRAGIVGTEAFF.

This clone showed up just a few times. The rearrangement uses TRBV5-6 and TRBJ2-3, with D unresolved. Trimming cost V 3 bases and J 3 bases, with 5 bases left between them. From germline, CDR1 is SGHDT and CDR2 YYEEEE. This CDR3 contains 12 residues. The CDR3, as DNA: TGTGCCAGCAGCTACTCGACAGATACGCAGTATTTT. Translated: CASSYSTDTQYF.

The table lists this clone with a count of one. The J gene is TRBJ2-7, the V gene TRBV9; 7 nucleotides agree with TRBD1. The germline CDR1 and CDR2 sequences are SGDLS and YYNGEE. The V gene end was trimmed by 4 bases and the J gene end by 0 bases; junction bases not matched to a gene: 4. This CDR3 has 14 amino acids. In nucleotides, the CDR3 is TGTGCCAGCAGCCCCCGGACAGGCTCCTACGAGCAGTACTTC. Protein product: CASSPRTGSYEQYF.

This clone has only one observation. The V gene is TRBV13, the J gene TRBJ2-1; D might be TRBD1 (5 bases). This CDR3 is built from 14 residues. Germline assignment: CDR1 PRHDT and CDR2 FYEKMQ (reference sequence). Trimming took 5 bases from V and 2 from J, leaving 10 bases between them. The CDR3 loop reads CASSPTTAYNEQFF. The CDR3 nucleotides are TGTGCCAGCAGCCCGACGACAGCCTACAATGAGCAGTTCTTC.

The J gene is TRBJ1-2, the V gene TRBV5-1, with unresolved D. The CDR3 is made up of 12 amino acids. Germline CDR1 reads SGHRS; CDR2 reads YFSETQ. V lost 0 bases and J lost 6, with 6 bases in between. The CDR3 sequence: CASSLVGNGYTF. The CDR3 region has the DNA TGCGCCAGCAGCTTGGTCGGTAATGGCTACACCTTC.